This TCR beta chain was recovered during a study of blood T cell repertoires in COVID-19. This clone has only a few counts. Profiled with immunoSEQ multiplex PCR; TCRdb holds only in-frame clones, not every one. Among about 75,000 clones listed, around 90% were seen once. Sequences were obtained from peripheral blood. The clonotype was recovered from a human donor in a cohort sampled during active COVID-19.

In DNA form, the CDR3 reads TGTGCCAGCAGCCACTATTCCGATAAGAATACGCAGTATTTT. It is translated as CASSHYSDKNTQYF. This sequence joins TRBV28 and TRBJ2-3; D not resolved. The V gene's germline CDR1 is MDHEN and CDR2 SYDVKM. V lost 6 bases and J 7 bases, leaving 17 bases between the germline ends. The CDR3 is 14 amino acids.